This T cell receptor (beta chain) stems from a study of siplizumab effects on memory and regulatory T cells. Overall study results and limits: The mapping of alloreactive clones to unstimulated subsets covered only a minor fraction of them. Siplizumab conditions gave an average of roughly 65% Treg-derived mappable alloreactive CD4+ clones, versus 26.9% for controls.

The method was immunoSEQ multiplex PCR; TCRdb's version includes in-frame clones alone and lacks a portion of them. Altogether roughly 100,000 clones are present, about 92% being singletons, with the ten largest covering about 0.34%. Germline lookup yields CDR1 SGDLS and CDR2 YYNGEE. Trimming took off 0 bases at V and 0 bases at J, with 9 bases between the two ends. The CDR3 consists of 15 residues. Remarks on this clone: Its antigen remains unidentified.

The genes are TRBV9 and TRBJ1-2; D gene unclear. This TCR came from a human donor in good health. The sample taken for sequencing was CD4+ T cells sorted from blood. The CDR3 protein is CASSVATGANYGYTF. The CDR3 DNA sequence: TGTGCCAGCAGCGTAGCCACCGGGGCTAACTATGGCTACACCTTC.